The 27 T cell receptor beta chains listed next were all sequenced from one sample in a study of blood T cell repertoires in COVID-19. The table came from immunoSEQ multiplex PCR; TCRdb's copy has only in-frame clones and leaves some out. This repertoire shows about 85,000 clones, approximately 90% found once; its top ten account for 2.3%. Sequenced: peripheral blood. These receptor sequences come from a human donor with active COVID-19. The donor label of this sample is uncertain.

V is TRBV5-6 and J is TRBJ2-3; D unclear. Trimming took off 4 bases at V and 1 base at J, with 7 bases between the two ends. Looked up from germline, CDR1 is SGHDT and CDR2 is YYEEEE. This CDR3 contains 13 residues. CDR3 in amino acids: CASSPSGTDTQYF. CDR3 in DNA: TGTGCCAGCAGCCCCTCGGGCACAGATACGCAGTATTTT. Variable domain in full (rest from reference TRBV5-6 and TRBJ2-3): DAGVTQSPTHLIKTRGQQVTLRCSPKSGHDTVSWYQQALGQGPQFIFQYYEEEERQRGNFPDRFSGHQFPNYSSELNVNALLLGDSALYLCASSPSGTDTQYFGPGTRLTVL.

The rearrangement links TRBV5-4 to TRBJ2-7, with 10 positions matching TRBD1. This CDR3 spans 16 amino acids. Unmatched junction bases numbered 12, after V lost 3 bases and J lost 6 bases. Looked up from germline, CDR1 is SGHNT and CDR2 is YYREEE (reference sequence). CDR3 nucleotides: TGTGCCAGCAGCTGGAGGCGGGGACAGGGGCAGGGCGAGCAGTACTTC. Protein sequence: CASSWRRGQGQGEQYF.

The gene calls are TRBV6-2 or TRBV6-3 and TRBJ1-1; a possible D gene is TRBD1 (5 bases). V lost 4 bases to trimming and J lost 5 bases, with 8 bases between them. This CDR3 contains 12 residues. Germline V lookup: CDR1 MNHEY, CDR2 SVGEGT. DNA for the CDR3: TGTGCCAGCAGTTGGGGGGGGACTGAAGCTTTCTTT. It is translated as CASSWGGTEAFF.

V gene TRBV19 combines with J gene TRBJ2-3; D gene ambiguous. Trimming left V 1 base short and J 3 bases short, with 5 bases between. Looked up from germline, CDR1 is LNHDA and CDR2 is SQIVND (reference sequence). This CDR3 is built from 13 residues. The DNA of the CDR3 is TGTGCCAGTAGTATAGGGAGTACAGATACGCAGTATTTT. It codes for CASSIGSTDTQYF.

This chain links TRBV5-1 with TRBJ2-2; weak D call: TRBD1 (8 bases). The CDR3 runs to 15 residues. V lost 3 bases, J lost 5 bases, and 14 bases lay in between. Germline-derived CDR1 and CDR2 are SGHRS and YFSETQ. Here the CDR3 DNA reads TGCGCCAGCAGCTACGGACAGGGAGGGACCGGGGAGCTGTTTTTT. Amino acid sequence: CASSYGQGGTGELFF.

The chain recombines TRBV6-4 with TRBJ2-1, with 10 bases that match TRBD1. Germline V lookup: CDR1 MRHNA, CDR2 SNTAGT. The CDR3 loop spans 15 amino acids. Trimming at V came to 6 bases and at J to 6 bases, leaving 8 bases not matched to a gene. The DNA for the CDR3 is TGTGCCAGCAGCCCTGGACAGGGGGTGGCCAATGAGCAGTTCTTC. Protein: CASSPGQGVANEQFF.

Written as DNA, the CDR3 is TGTGCCAGCAGTTACGAACAGGGCGGTGGCACTGAAGCTTTCTTT. This gives the protein CASSYEQGGGTEAFF. The rearrangement links TRBV6-2 or TRBV6-3 to TRBJ1-1, with D possibly matching TRBD1 (6 bases). CDR1 and CDR2 from the germline V gene are MNHEY and SVGEGT. Trimming left V 2 bases short and J 4 bases short, with 14 bases between. The CDR3 has 15 amino acids.

The rearrangement links TRBV18 to TRBJ2-3; no clear D gene. This CDR3 contains 14 residues. From germline, CDR1 is KGHSH and CDR2 LQKENI. The germline V and J ends were trimmed by 6 bases and 1 base, with 11 bases remaining between them. CDR3 in DNA: TGTGCCAGCTCCCCTCCGGGTCGCACAGATACGCAGTATTTT. Its translation: CASSPPGRTDTQYF.

The CDR3 region is CASSYFRGTYNSPLHF. In nucleotides, the CDR3 is TGTGCCAGCAGTTACTTTCGGGGAACCTATAATTCACCCCTCCACTTT. This chain connects TRBV6-5 to TRBJ1-6, with D uncertain. Looked up from germline, CDR1 is MNHEY and CDR2 is SVGAGI. This CDR3 contains 16 residues. Trimming removed 1 base from V and 2 bases from J, with 9 bases in between.

The chain uses TRBV18 and TRBJ1-1, with a tentative D call TRBD1 (5 bases). V dropped 3 bases and J dropped 1 base, with 12 bases sitting between them. This CDR3 has 15 residues. Germline V gene lookup returns CDR1 KGHSH and CDR2 LQKENI. CDR3 loop: CASSPVSGQNTEAFF. As DNA, the CDR3 is TGTGCCAGCTCACCGGTGTCAGGACAGAACACTGAAGCTTTCTTT.

A single count supports this clone. The J gene is TRBJ2-3, the V gene TRBV3-1 (or the pseudogene TRBV3-2), with 8 bases fitting TRBD1. The V gene's germline CDR1 is LGHDT and CDR2 YNNKEL (reference sequence). Unmatched junction bases numbered 5, after V lost 4 bases and J lost 2 bases. The length of the CDR3 is 15 residues. The CDR3: CASSRDRGITDTQYF. CDR3 nucleotide sequence: TGTGCCAGCAGCCGCGACAGGGGAATCACAGATACGCAGTATTTT.

The chain has TRBV28 and TRBJ1-2; D is uncertain. The CDR3 has 11 residues. V lost 8 bases, J lost 7 bases, and 11 bases lay in between. CDR1 MDHEN and CDR2 SYDVKM come from the germline V gene. CDR3 nucleotides: TGTGCCAGCGCGGGTGACGGTGGCTACACCTTC. It is translated as CASAGDGGYTF.

V usage is TRBV7-2 and J usage is TRBJ1-5, with 7 bases fitting TRBD1. In germline, CDR1 is SGHTA, CDR2 FQGNSA. CDR3 length: 15 residues. V shed 4 bases, J shed 1 base, and the junction held 4 bases outside the gene matches. The CDR3 is CASSYRGRSNQPQHF. In DNA, the CDR3 is TGTGCCAGCAGCTACAGGGGCCGGAGCAATCAGCCCCAGCATTTT.

This clone appeared a few times. The chain carries TRBV20-1 and TRBJ2-7, with TRBD2 matching 8 bases. The V gene's germline CDR1 is DFQATT and CDR2 SNEGSKA (reference sequence). V shed 3 bases and J 6 bases; nucleotides not matched to a gene: 1. The CDR3 runs 11 residues. This CDR3 reads CSARRGAEQYF. As DNA, the CDR3 is TGCAGTGCTAGGCGGGGGGCCGAGCAGTACTTC.

The V and J genes are TRBV27 and TRBJ1-5; TRBD1 might be the D (5 bases). Trimming took 2 bases from V and 5 from J, leaving 10 bases between them. CDR1 and CDR2 from the germline V gene are MNHEY and SMNVEV (reference sequence). The CDR3 covers 14 residues. DNA for the CDR3: TGTGCCAGCAGTTTAATTGGGGGGGATCAGCCCCAGCATTTT. It encodes CASSLIGGDQPQHF.

The V gene is TRBV6-2 or TRBV6-3, the J gene TRBJ2-1, with a possible D match to TRBD1 (5 bases). CDR1 MNHEY and CDR2 SVGEGT come from the germline V gene. Deletions cut 7 bases from V and 3 bases from J, with 22 bases between. CDR3 length: 17 amino acids. CDR3 residues: CASTPDSARYYYNEQFF. The CDR3 DNA reads as TGTGCCAGCACCCCAGACAGCGCCCGGTACTACTACAATGAGCAGTTCTTC.

This rearrangement joins TRBV27 to TRBJ1-1; 8 bases fit TRBD1. The ends lost 5 bases at V and 1 base at J; junction bases unmatched: 9. Germline V CDR1 and CDR2: MNHEY, SMNVEV (reference sequence). The CDR3 loop spans 16 amino acids. CDR3 in DNA: TGTGCCAGCAGTCCACGGACAGGGAGGGCGAACACTGAAGCTTTCTTT. Translating it yields CASSPRTGRANTEAFF.

As DNA, the CDR3 is TGTGCCAGTAGTATCGGGACAGGGGGCGCGAATATTGGCTACACCTTC. It translates to CASSIGTGGANIGYTF. This rearrangement joins TRBV19 to TRBJ1-2, with 12 bases that match TRBD1. There are 16 residues in the CDR3. From germline, CDR1 is LNHDA and CDR2 SQIVND (reference sequence). V was clipped by 3 bases and J by 7 bases; unmatched bases: 9.

V usage is TRBV19 and J usage is TRBJ1-6; D is undetermined. This CDR3 region has 14 residues. The ends were cut back, 1 base at V and 7 bases at J, with 8 bases in the middle. Germline CDR1 LNHDA, CDR2 SQIVND (reference sequence). CDR3 nucleotides: TGTGCCAGTAGTATAGGCGGTGTCAATTCACCCCTCCACTTT. It codes for CASSIGGVNSPLHF. Looking up the rest from reference TRBV19 and TRBJ1-6 gives the full variable domain: DGGITQSPKYLFRKEGQNVTLSCEQNLNHDAMYWYRQDPGQGLRLIYYSQIVNDFQKGDIAEGYSVSREKKESFPLTVTSAQKNPTAFYLCASSIGGVNSPLHFGNGTRLTVT.

The V call is TRBV5-1, the J call TRBJ1-1, with TRBD1 matching 11 bases. The CDR3 is made up of 14 amino acids. CDR1 is SGHRS and CDR2 is YFSETQ in the germline V gene. V dropped 4 bases and J dropped 3; count of bases not matched to a gene: 2. CDR3 in DNA: TGCGCCAGCAGCGTGGGACAGGGGGACACTGAAGCTTTCTTT. Residues: CASSVGQGDTEAFF.

This rearrangement joins TRBV7-2 to TRBJ2-5; 7 nucleotides line up with TRBD2. The germline V gene encodes CDR1 SGHTA and CDR2 FQGNSA. This CDR3 spans 14 amino acids. Trimming at V came to 5 bases and at J to 5 bases, leaving 8 bases not matched to a gene. CDR3: CASSPSGVGETQYF. The CDR3 nucleotides read TGTGCCAGCAGCCCCAGCGGGGTGGGGGAGACCCAGTACTTC.

The chain has TRBV27 and TRBJ2-5; D gene unclear. Per the germline V gene, CDR1 is MNHEY and CDR2 is SMNVEV (reference sequence). The length of the CDR3 is 15 residues. Deletions cut 1 base from V and 1 base from J, with 10 bases between. The CDR3 coding sequence is TGTGCCAGCAGTTTATTCGCGGTCGTCCAAGAGACCCAGTACTTC. It yields the protein CASSLFAVVQETQYF.

This chain links TRBV9 with TRBJ1-2; 8 bases match TRBD1. The CDR3 extends over 13 amino acids. Germline V gives CDR1 SGDLS, CDR2 YYNGEE. V trimming: 4 bases; J trimming: 8 bases; junction bases outside the gene matches: 7. The CDR3 is CASSLTTGVGYTF. The CDR3 DNA is TGTGCCAGCAGCTTGACGACAGGGGTCGGCTACACCTTC.

V and J are TRBV7-6 and TRBJ2-1; a weak D match, TRBD2 (5 bases). CDR1 and CDR2 from the germline V gene are SGHVS and FNYEAQ. The CDR3 extends over 16 amino acids. V was shortened by 1 base and J by 0 bases, with 10 bases between the two germline ends. This CDR3 reads CASSLEGTSSYNEQFF. The CDR3 DNA reads as TGTGCCAGCAGCTTAGAGGGCACTAGCTCCTACAATGAGCAGTTCTTC.

The chain carries TRBV6-1 and TRBJ2-2; maybe TRBD2 (7 bases). Trimming stripped 4 bases from V and 6 bases from J, with 18 bases between. The CDR3 extends over 16 amino acids. Per the germline V gene, CDR1 is MNHNS and CDR2 is SASEGT. CDR3 bases: TGTGCCAGCAGTGCTAGGGAGGGGGGTTTCCCCGGGGAGCTGTTTTTT. Protein sequence: CASSAREGGFPGELFF.

The V and J genes are TRBV7-9 and TRBJ1-4; 12 bases are shared with TRBD1. After removal of 4 bases from V and 8 bases from J, the junction contained 5 bases not matched to a gene. Per germline, CDR1 SEHNR and CDR2 FQNEAQ (reference sequence). This CDR3 is 15 amino acids long. This CDR3 reads CASSSRDRGLEKLFF. The DNA for the CDR3 is TGTGCCAGCAGCTCCCGGGACAGGGGGCTCGAAAAACTGTTTTTT. The whole variable domain, remainder taken from reference TRBV7-9 and TRBJ1-4, is DTGVSQNPRHKITKRGQNVTFRCDPISEHNRLYWYRQTLGQGPEFLTYFQNEAQLEKSRLLSDRFSAERPKGSFSTLEIQRTEQGDSAMYLCASSSRDRGLEKLFFGSGTQLSVL.

The rearrangement joins TRBV5-1 to TRBJ1-2, with D maybe TRBD1 (5 bases). Looked up from germline, CDR1 is SGHRS and CDR2 is YFSETQ. Deletions cut 4 bases from V and 4 bases from J, with 14 bases between. The CDR3 extends over 14 amino acids. The CDR3 reads CASSPGGGLYGYTF. DNA for the CDR3: TGCGCCAGCAGCCCCGGGGGAGGGCTCTATGGCTACACCTTC.